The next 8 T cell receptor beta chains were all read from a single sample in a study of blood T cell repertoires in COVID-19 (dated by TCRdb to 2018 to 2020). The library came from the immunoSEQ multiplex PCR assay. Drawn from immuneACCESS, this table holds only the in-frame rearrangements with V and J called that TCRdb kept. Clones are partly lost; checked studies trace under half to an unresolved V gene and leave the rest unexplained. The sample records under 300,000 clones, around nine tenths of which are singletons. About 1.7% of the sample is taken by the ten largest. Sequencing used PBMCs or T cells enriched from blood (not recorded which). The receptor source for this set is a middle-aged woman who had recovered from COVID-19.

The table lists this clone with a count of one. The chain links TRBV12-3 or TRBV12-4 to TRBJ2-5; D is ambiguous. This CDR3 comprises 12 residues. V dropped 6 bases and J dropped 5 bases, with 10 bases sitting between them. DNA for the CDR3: TGTGCCAGCAGGACAATTTCGGAGACCCAGTACTTC. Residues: CASRTISETQYF.

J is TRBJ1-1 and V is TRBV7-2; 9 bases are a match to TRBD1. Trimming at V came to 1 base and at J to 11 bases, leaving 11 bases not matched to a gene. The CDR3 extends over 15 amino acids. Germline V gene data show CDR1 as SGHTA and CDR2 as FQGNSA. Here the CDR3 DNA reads TGTGCCAGCAGCTTAGAGCGGACACAGGGGGCGGCCGCTTTCTTT. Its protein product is CASSLERTQGAAAFF.

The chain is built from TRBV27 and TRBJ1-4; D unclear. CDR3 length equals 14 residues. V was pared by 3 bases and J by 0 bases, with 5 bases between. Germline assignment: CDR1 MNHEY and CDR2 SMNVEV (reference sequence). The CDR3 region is CASSFQATNEKLFF. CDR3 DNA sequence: TGTGCCAGCAGTTTCCAGGCAACTAATGAAAAACTGTTTTTT. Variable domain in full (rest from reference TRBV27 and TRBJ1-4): EAQVTQNPRYLITVTGKKLTVTCSQNMNHEYMSWYRQDPGLGLRQIYYSMNVEVTDKGDVPEGYKVSRKEKRNFPLILESPSPNQTSLYFCASSFQATNEKLFFGSGTQLSVL.

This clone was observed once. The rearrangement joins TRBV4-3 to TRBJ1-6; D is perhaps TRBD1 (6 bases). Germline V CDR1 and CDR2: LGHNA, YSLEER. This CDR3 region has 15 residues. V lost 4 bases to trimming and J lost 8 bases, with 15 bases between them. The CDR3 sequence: CASSRSGTIDSPLHF. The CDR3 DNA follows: TGCGCCAGCAGCCGATCCGGGACAATTGATTCACCCCTCCACTTT.

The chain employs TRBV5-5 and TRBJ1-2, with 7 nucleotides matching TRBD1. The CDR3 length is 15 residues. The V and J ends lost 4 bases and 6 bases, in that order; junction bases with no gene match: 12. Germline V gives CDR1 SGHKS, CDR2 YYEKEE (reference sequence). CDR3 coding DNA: TGTGCCAGCAGCCCCAGGACAGGCTTAGTTCATGGCTACACCTTC. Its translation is CASSPRTGLVHGYTF.

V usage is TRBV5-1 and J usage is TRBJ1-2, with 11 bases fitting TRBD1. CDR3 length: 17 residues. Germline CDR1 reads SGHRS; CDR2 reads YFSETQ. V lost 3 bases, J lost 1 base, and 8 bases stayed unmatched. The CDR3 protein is CASSSGQGAPGNYGYTF. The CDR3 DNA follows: TGCGCCAGCAGCTCCGGACAGGGGGCGCCCGGTAACTATGGCTACACCTTC.

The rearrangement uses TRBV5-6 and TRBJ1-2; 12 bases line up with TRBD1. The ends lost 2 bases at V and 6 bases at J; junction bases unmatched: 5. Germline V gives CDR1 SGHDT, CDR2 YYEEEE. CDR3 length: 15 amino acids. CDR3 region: CASSFLGTGGHGYTF. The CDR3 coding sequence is TGTGCCAGCAGCTTTTTAGGGACAGGGGGCCATGGCTACACCTTC. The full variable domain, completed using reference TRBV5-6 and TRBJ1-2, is DAGVTQSPTHLIKTRGQQVTLRCSPKSGHDTVSWYQQALGQGPQFIFQYYEEEERQRGNFPDRFSGHQFPNYSSELNVNALLLGDSALYLCASSFLGTGGHGYTFGSGTRLTVV.

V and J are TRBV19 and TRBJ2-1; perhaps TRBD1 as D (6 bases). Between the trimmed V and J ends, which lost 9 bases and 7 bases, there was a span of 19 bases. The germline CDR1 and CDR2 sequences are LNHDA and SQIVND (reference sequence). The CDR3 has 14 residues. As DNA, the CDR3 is TGTGCCAGCCCCACCCTCAGGGGCGGGAATGAGCAGTTCTTC. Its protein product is CASPTLRGGNEQFF. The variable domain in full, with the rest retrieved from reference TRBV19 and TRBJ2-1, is DGGITQSPKYLFRKEGQNVTLSCEQNLNHDAMYWYRQDPGQGLRLIYYSQIVNDFQKGDIAEGYSVSREKKESFPLTVTSAQKNPTAFYLCASPTLRGGNEQFFGPGTRLTVL.